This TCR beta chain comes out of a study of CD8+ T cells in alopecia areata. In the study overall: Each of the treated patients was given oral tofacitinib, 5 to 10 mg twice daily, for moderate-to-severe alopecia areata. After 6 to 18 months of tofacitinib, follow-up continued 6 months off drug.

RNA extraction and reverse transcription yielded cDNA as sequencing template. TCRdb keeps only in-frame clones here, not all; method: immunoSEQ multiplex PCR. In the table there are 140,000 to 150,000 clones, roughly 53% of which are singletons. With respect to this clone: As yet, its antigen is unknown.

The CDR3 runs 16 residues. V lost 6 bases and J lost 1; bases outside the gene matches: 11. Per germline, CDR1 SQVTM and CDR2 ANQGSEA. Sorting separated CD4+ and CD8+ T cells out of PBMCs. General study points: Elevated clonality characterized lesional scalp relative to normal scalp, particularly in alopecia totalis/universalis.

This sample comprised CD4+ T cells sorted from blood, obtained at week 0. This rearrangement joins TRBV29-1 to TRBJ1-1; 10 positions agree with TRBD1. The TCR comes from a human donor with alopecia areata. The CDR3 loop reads CSVCDRGPEGNTEAFF. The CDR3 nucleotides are TGCAGCGTATGCGACAGGGGGCCGGAAGGGAACACTGAAGCTTTCTTT.